Listed below are T cell receptor beta chains from one sample, sequenced in a study of blood T cells in healthy people across ages. TCRdb called the 5' RACE reads again in MiXCR, with one record for every CDR3 protein. The repertoire holds about a million distinct CDR3 sequences, with more than 30% as singletons. The material sequenced was blood. Receptors originate from a man aged 18 to 30 in good health. The conserved cysteine and the conserved F or W are not part of the CDR3 here.

TRBJ1-5 TRBV6-6 ASDRLGNQPQH
TRBJ1-1 TRBV7-2 ASSLVGQGALNTEAF
TRBJ2-5 TRBV12-5 ASGAPWPLQETQY
TRBJ2-3 TRBV7-9 ASSLRATTDTQY
TRBJ2-2 TRBV6-2/TRBV6-3 ASRRTEYTGELF
TRBJ1-1 TRBV5-1 ASSLGGASGGTEAF
TRBJ1-4 TRBV7-3 ASSLMWGEKLF
TRBJ1-1 TRBV30 AWSQGAVIEAF
TRBJ2-1 TRBV20-1 SASDRTRSSYNEQF
TRBJ1-2 TRBV7-7 ASSQREGRGPNYGYT
TRBJ1-2 TRBV6-6 ASRTGDYGYT
TRBJ2-3 TRBV10-3 VISESGTTSTDTQY
TRBJ1-1 TRBV3-1 ASSQDFRTFEAF
TRBJ1-1 TRBV11-1 ASSLVSRGGLTTEAF
TRBJ2-1 TRBV20-1 SASAPTSYNEQF
TRBJ2-5 TRBV20-1 SARGVREASAETQY
TRBJ2-1 TRBV5-1 ASSSSVGTAYNEQF
TRBJ2-1 TRBV5-8 ASRRTSGGNEQF
- TRBV4-2 ASSQAGAQETQY
TRBJ1-5 TRBV2 ASSEAAGTPSNQPQH
TRBJ1-4 TRBV12-3/TRBV12-4 ASSLSRVRPFLNEKLF
TRBJ2-3 TRBV15 ATSLNYRDTQY
TRBJ2-1 TRBV4-2 ASSQGRTRGYNEQF
TRBJ1-4 TRBV4-3 ASSPGQGEGATNEKLF
TRBJ2-1 TRBV6-1 ASSEGAGDFEQF
TRBJ1-2 TRBV7-2 ASSFGQNDGYT
TRBJ2-2 TRBV12-3/TRBV12-4 ASSLRGVQAGELF
TRBJ2-7 TRBV9 ASSVVPDGLSYEQY
TRBJ1-3 TRBV4-3 ASSQDRVRAGNTIY
TRBJ2-3 TRBV4-2 ASSLLQGGTDTQY
TRBJ2-1 TRBV6-4 ASSDEGASSYNGQF
TRBJ1-6 TRBV4-2 ASSQEGQGSLSPLH
TRBJ2-2 TRBV27 ASKRELTNTGELF
TRBJ2-3 TRBV20-1 SARAPASDTQY
TRBJ2-3 TRBV6-2/TRBV6-3 ASSYRSAYTDTQY
TRBJ1-2 TRBV20-1 SAMMSGSYGYT
TRBJ2-2 TRBV20-1 SARDQGQGSWTGELF
TRBJ2-2 TRBV29-1 SVFVQNTGELF
TRBJ2-3 TRBV28 ASSVRGGPTDTQY
TRBJ2-7 TRBV9 ASSVEAGTNEQY
TRBJ1-2 TRBV29-1 SVSTRQNPNYGYT
TRBJ1-4 TRBV4-1 ASSQDGARAQEKLF
TRBJ1-5 TRBV6-5 ASSLNRDRNQPQH
TRBJ2-3 TRBV6-5 ASSYGRPTSTDTQY
TRBJ2-7 TRBV20-1 SASGGRAYEQY
TRBJ2-1 TRBV7-9 ASSPISSYNEQF
TRBJ1-5 TRBV27 ASSLDKYNQPQH
TRBJ1-1 TRBV30 AWSAQSGFRAEAF
TRBJ2-5 TRBV12-3/TRBV12-4 ASSPGQGSWETQY
TRBJ2-2 TRBV7-8 ASLPGLAGDSNTGELF
TRBJ1-2 TRBV12-3/TRBV12-4 ASSLAGSCGYT
TRBJ2-2 TRBV12-3/TRBV12-4 ASSFTGTVGTGELF
TRBJ2-5 TRBV5-1 ASSLAVRQETQY
TRBJ1-2 TRBV19 ASTGDGYT
- TRBV6-2/TRBV6-3 ASRTGTRTRYNEQY
TRBJ2-1 TRBV9 ASSVDPDPSYNEQF
TRBJ2-7 TRBV12-3/TRBV12-4 ASSPLAEGAYEQY
TRBJ1-5 TRBV7-2 ASSGSLDQPQH
TRBJ2-3 TRBV9 AGSSDGGITDTQY
TRBJ1-1 TRBV18 ASSPSEGRTEAF